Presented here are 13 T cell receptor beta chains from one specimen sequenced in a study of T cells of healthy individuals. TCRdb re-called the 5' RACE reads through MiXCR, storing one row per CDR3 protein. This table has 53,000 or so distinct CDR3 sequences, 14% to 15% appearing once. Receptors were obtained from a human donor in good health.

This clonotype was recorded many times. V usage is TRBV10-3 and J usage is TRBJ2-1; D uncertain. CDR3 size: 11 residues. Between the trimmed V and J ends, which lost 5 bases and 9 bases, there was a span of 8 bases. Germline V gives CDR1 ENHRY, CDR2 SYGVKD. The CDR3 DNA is TGTGCCATCAGTTACGAGTCTGAGCAGTTCTTC. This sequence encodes CAISYESEQFF.

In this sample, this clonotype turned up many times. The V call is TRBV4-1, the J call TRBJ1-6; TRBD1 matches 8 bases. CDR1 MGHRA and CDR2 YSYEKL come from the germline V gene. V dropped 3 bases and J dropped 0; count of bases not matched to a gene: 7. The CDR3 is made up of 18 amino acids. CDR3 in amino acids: CASSQAGQGSSYNSPLHF. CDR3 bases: TGCGCCAGCAGCCAGGCTGGACAGGGAAGCTCCTATAATTCACCCCTCCACTTT.

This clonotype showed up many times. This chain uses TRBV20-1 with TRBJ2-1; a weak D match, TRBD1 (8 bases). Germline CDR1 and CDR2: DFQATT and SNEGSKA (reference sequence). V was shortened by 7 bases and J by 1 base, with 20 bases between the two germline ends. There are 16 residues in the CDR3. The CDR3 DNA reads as TGCAGTGGGGTCCACAGGGGGGGACCTTCCTACAATGAGCAGTTCTTC. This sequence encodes CSGVHRGGPSYNEQFF.

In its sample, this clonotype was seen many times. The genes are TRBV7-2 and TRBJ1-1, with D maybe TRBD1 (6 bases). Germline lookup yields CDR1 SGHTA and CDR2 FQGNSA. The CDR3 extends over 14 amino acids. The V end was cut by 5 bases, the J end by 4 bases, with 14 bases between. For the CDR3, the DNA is TGTGCCAGCAGCCCGCAAGGGGGTATCACTGAAGCTTTCTTT. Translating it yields CASSPQGGITEAFF.

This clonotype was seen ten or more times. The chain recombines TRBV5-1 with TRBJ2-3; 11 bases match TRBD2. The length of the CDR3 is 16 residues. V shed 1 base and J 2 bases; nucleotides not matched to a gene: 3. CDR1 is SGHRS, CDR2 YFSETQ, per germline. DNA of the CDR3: TGCGCCAGCAGCTTGCCGGGACTAGCGGCCACAGATACGCAGTATTTT. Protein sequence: CASSLPGLAATDTQYF.

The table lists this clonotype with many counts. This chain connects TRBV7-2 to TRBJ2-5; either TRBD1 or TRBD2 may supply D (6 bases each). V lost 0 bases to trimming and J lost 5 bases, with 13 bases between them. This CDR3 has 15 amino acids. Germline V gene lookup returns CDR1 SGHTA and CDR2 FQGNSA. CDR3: CASSLAPGAGETQYF. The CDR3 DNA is TGTGCCAGCAGCTTAGCGCCGGGGGCCGGGGAGACCCAGTACTTC.

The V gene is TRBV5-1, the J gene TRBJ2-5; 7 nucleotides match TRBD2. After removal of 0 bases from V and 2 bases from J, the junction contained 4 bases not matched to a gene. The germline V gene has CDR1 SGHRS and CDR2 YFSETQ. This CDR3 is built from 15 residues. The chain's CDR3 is CASSLDLADQETQYF. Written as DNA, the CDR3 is TGCGCCAGCAGCTTGGACCTAGCGGATCAAGAGACCCAGTACTTC.

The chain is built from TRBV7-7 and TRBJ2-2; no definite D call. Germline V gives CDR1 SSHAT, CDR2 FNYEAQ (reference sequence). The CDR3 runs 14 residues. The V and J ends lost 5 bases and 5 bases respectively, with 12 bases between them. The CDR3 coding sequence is TGTGCCAGCAGCACTATTTCTGGAACCGGGGAGCTGTTTTTT. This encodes CASSTISGTGELFF.

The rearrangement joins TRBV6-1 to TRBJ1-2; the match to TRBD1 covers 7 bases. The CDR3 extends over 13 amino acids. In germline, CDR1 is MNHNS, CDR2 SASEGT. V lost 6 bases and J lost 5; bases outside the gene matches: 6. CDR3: CASRSGTAYGYTF. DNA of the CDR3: TGTGCCAGCAGATCCGGGACAGCTTATGGCTACACCTTC.

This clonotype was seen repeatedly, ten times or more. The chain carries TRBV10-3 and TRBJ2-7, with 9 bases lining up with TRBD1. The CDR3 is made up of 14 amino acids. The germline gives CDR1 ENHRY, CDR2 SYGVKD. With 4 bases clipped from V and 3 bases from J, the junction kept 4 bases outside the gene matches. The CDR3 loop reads CAISGGDRDYEQYF. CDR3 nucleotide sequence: TGTGCCATCAGTGGGGGGGACAGGGACTACGAGCAGTACTTC.

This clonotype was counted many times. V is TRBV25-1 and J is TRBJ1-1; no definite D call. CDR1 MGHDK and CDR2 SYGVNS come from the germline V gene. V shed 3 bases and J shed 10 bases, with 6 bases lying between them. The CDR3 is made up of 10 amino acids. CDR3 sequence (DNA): TGTGCCAGCAGTGATGGTGTAGCTTTCTTT. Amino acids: CASSDGVAFF.

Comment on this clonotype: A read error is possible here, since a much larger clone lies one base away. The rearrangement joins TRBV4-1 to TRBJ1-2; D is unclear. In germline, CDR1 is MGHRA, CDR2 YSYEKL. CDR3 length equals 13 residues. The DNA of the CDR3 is TGCGCCAGCAGCAACACACAGACCTATGGCCACACCTTC. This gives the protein CASSNTQTYGHTF.

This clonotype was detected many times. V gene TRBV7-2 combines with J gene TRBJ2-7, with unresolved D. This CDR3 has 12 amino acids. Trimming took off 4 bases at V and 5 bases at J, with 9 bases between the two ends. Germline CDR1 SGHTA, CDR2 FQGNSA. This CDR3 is CASSSPMDEQYF. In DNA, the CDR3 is TGTGCCAGCAGCTCTCCGATGGACGAGCAGTACTTC.